This T cell receptor (beta chain) emerged from a study of blood T cell repertoires in COVID-19. Turning to the study itself: Samples came from the United States, Italy and Spain, spanning acute and convalescent COVID-19. PBMCs, B-cell-depleted T cells, or T cells were the source of the cDNA or gDNA that made up the material.

As handled by the study authors: Amplification of reference gene primers was used by the study to estimate nucleated cell counts. Measured with immunoSEQ multiplex PCR; TCRdb has only the in-frame clones, and not every one. V and J calls and clone size are given by that table; D and trimming were obtained from the DNA. In the table there are roughly 220,000 clones, approximately 86% of which are singletons. V lost 2 bases to trimming and J lost 0 bases, with 8 bases between them. The CDR3 runs to 14 residues. Germline V lookup: CDR1 SGHDT, CDR2 YYEEEE. Seattle cases were enrolled at active infection and followed longitudinally.

The chain employs TRBV5-6 and TRBJ1-1, with D possibly matching TRBD1 (5 bases). The origin of this receptor is a woman between 45 and 60 years old with COVID-19, enrolled during active disease. Material: peripheral blood. This chain's CDR3 is CASSFWGLNTEAFF. The DNA of the CDR3 is TGTGCCAGCAGCTTCTGGGGCCTGAACACTGAAGCTTTCTTT.